The 27 T cell receptor beta chains presented below share a single source sample, sequenced in a study of CD8 T cells in ankylosing spondylitis. Findings and limits, study-wide: Apparently characteristic of ankylosing spondylitis blood was a TCR beta motif (roughly eight highly homologous variants).

The antigens for these receptors are not known. One entry per CDR3 protein, called by TCRdb with MiXCR from the 5' RACE reads. The sample shows roughly 220,000 distinct CDR3 sequences, around 18% of them seen only once. Sample: blood, either unsorted or a sorted T cell fraction (not recorded which). These receptor sequences come from a male donor with ankylosing spondylitis.

This clonotype was counted only a few times. This rearrangement joins TRBV24-1 to TRBJ2-2; no clear D gene. Trimming left V 0 bases short and J 4 bases short, with 2 bases between. This CDR3 has 13 residues. Per germline, CDR1 KGHDR and CDR2 SFDVKD. CDR3 amino acids: CATSDLPTGELFF. DNA for the CDR3: TGTGCCACCAGTGATTTGCCCACCGGGGAGCTGTTTTTT.

The CDR3 DNA is TGTGCCAGCAGCCCCTGGCCCGGGACAGGGGACAATGAGCAGTTCTTC. Its protein product is CASSPWPGTGDNEQFF. This rearrangement joins TRBV7-9 to TRBJ2-1; 10 bases fit TRBD1. Germline V lookup: CDR1 SEHNR, CDR2 FQNEAQ (reference sequence). The CDR3 length is 16 residues. V dropped 5 bases and J dropped 5; count of bases not matched to a gene: 9.

This clonotype was seen more than once but under ten times. This chain links TRBV6-2 or TRBV6-3 with TRBJ2-3; 10 bases align to TRBD2. This CDR3 comprises 16 residues. V lost 6 bases and J lost 6; bases outside the gene matches: 12. CDR1 is MNHEY, CDR2 SVGEGT, per germline. CDR3 nucleotides: TGTGCCAGCAGCCCTCGAGACAGACTAGCGGGTGATACGCAGTATTTT. Amino acid sequence: CASSPRDRLAGDTQYF.

This chain uses TRBV4-1 with TRBJ1-1; 8 positions agree with TRBD1. V gave up 2 bases and J gave up 1 base; unmatched junction bases: 3. CDR3 length: 15 residues. Looked up from germline, CDR1 is MGHRA and CDR2 is YSYEKL. In DNA form, the CDR3 reads TGCGCCAGCAGCCAATCCGACAGGGGGAACACTGAAGCTTTCTTT. Its translation: CASSQSDRGNTEAFF.

V usage is TRBV4-1 and J usage is TRBJ2-1, with 7 bases identical to TRBD1. V lost 0 bases, J lost 4 bases, and 3 bases stayed unmatched. The CDR3 consists of 15 residues. CDR1 is MGHRA, CDR2 YSYEKL, per germline. The CDR3 here is CASSQEQGIYNEQFF. The CDR3 coding sequence is TGCGCCAGCAGCCAAGAACAGGGGATATACAATGAGCAGTTCTTC.

The genes are TRBV2 and TRBJ2-1, with TRBD2 matching over 7 bases. The CDR3 spans 18 residues. The V gene's germline CDR1 is SNHLY and CDR2 FYNNEI. V lost 6 bases and J lost 0; bases outside the gene matches: 14. CDR3 DNA: TGTGCCAGCAGACGATGGGGGGATCGCGGGAGCTCCTACAATGAGCAGTTCTTC. Amino acids: CASRRWGDRGSSYNEQFF. Full variable domain (missing parts from reference TRBV2 and TRBJ2-1): EPEVTQTPSHQVTQMGQEVILRCVPISNHLYFYWYRQILGQKVEFLVSFYNNEISEKSEIFDDQFSVERPDGSNFTLKIRSTKLEDSAMYFCASRRWGDRGSSYNEQFFGPGTRLTVL.

V and J are TRBV27 and TRBJ2-5; D gene uncertain. Trimming took 0 bases from V and 2 from J, leaving 13 bases between them. The CDR3 contains 16 residues. CDR1 MNHEY and CDR2 SMNVEV come from the germline V gene (reference sequence). CDR3 nucleotides: TGTGCCAGCAGTTTATCCGGGTCTTACCAACAAGAGACCCAGTACTTC. Amino acids: CASSLSGSYQQETQYF.

Here the CDR3 reads CAIRDGTRNEQFF. The CDR3, as DNA: TGTGCCATCAGGGACGGGACTAGGAATGAGCAGTTCTTC. The J gene is TRBJ2-1, the V gene TRBV10-3; 8 nucleotides line up with TRBD2. The CDR3 runs 13 residues. V gave up 6 bases and J gave up 7 bases; unmatched junction bases: 5. Germline assignment: CDR1 ENHRY and CDR2 SYGVKD.

This clonotype came up a few times. The chain employs TRBV7-3 and TRBJ2-1; 8 bases align to TRBD2. The CDR3 has 12 residues. The junction had 9 bases not matched to a gene; V was cut back by 5 bases and J by 15 bases. The germline V gene has CDR1 SGHTA and CDR2 FQGTGA. The CDR3 here is CASSPSGGEVFF. CDR3 DNA: TGTGCCAGCAGCCCAAGCGGGGGTGAGGTGTTCTTC.

This clonotype was counted only a few times. The rearrangement links TRBV6-5 to TRBJ2-1; TRBD2 matches 11 bases. CDR1 and CDR2 (germline): MNHEY, SVGAGI. The CDR3 is made up of 16 amino acids. J was trimmed by 4 bases and V by 2 bases; bases with no gene match: 4. DNA of the CDR3: TGTGCCAGCAGTTACACCGGGACTAGCGGATACAATGAGCAGTTCTTC. This codes for CASSYTGTSGYNEQFF.

To note about this clonotype: Given a much more abundant clone one base away, this may be a read error. The genes are TRBV11-3 and TRBJ1-1; D is unresolved. V was shortened by 5 bases and J by 3 bases, with 13 bases between the two germline ends. Looked up from germline, CDR1 is SGHNT and CDR2 is YENEEA. The CDR3 runs to 14 residues. CDR3 bases: TGTGCCAGCAGCATCACCGTTGGGGACACTGAAGCTTTCTTT. Translated: CASSITVGDTEAFF. Combining the CDR3 with reference TRBV11-3 and TRBJ1-1 gives the whole variable domain EAGVVQSPRYKIIEKKQPVAFWCNPISGHNTLYWYLQNLGQGPELLIRYENEEAVDDSQLPKDRFSAERLKGVDSTLKIQPAELGDSAVYLCASSITVGDTEAFFGQGTRLTVV.

This clonotype was found a few times. J is TRBJ1-2 and V is TRBV27; no firm D call. Per germline, CDR1 MNHEY and CDR2 SMNVEV (reference sequence). The CDR3 has 11 amino acids. V lost 8 bases, J lost 8 bases, and 12 bases lay in between. Here the CDR3 DNA reads TGTGCCAGCGGGAGTGGTGGCGGCTACACCTTC. It yields the protein CASGSGGGYTF.

This clonotype was seen more than once but under ten times. The genes are TRBV25-1 and TRBJ2-1; possibly TRBD2 for D (12 bases). Trimming took 1 base from V and 4 from J, leaving 32 bases between them. Looked up from germline, CDR1 is MGHDK and CDR2 is SYGVNS. CDR3 size: 22 residues. CDR3 bases: TGTGCCAGCAGTGAATTGGACAGGGGGCGATTGCTAGCGGGAGGGGCTTACAATGAGCAGTTCTTC. Amino acid sequence: CASSELDRGRLLAGGAYNEQFF.

In this sample, this clonotype turned up a few times. The rearrangement joins TRBV9 to TRBJ2-3; the match to TRBD2 covers 12 bases. V was clipped by 3 bases and J by 7 bases; unmatched bases: 3. CDR3 length: 14 amino acids. CDR1 is SGDLS and CDR2 is YYNGEE in the germline V gene. CDR3 protein: CASSASGGAHTQYF. In DNA form, the CDR3 reads TGTGCCAGCAGCGCTAGCGGGGGGGCCCATACGCAGTATTTT.

The table lists this clonotype with a few counts. CDR3 nucleotide sequence: TGCAGTGCTTCCCAACCGGAACTCTATGGCTACACCTTC. Amino acid sequence: CSASQPELYGYTF. The chain combines TRBV20-1 with TRBJ1-2; D gene unclear. There are 13 residues in the CDR3. The V gene lost 5 bases and the J gene lost 4 bases, with 14 bases spanning the gap. CDR1 is DFQATT, CDR2 SNEGSKA, per germline (reference sequence).

The CDR3 region is CASSYSGGDGSTGELFF. CDR3 nucleotides: TGTGCCAGCAGTTACTCAGGCGGGGACGGAAGCACCGGGGAGCTGTTTTTT. The rearrangement links TRBV6-5 to TRBJ2-2; tentatively, D is TRBD2 (6 bases). The CDR3 extends over 17 amino acids. CDR1 MNHEY and CDR2 SVGAGI come from the germline V gene. The ends were cut back, 0 bases at V and 4 bases at J, with 15 bases in the middle.

This chain uses TRBV4-1 with TRBJ1-1; unclear D gene. Germline V gene lookup returns CDR1 MGHRA and CDR2 YSYEKL. Trimming shortened V by 0 bases and J by 1 base, and 3 bases separated the two germline ends. The CDR3 is made up of 13 amino acids. In DNA form, the CDR3 reads TGCGCCAGCAGCCAAGAGAAGAACACTGAAGCTTTCTTT. Translated, it gives CASSQEKNTEAFF.

This clonotype was seen a few times. The chain combines TRBV20-1 with TRBJ2-5; D unclear. Deletions cut 0 bases from V and 1 base from J, with 9 bases between. The V gene's germline CDR1 is DFQATT and CDR2 SNEGSKA (reference sequence). The CDR3 consists of 14 residues. CDR3 in DNA: TGCAGTGCTAGAGAAACCCAAGGCCAAGAGACCCAGTACTTC. The encoded protein is CSARETQGQETQYF.

This clonotype was observed a few times. The rearrangement joins TRBV7-9 to TRBJ2-1; tentatively, D is TRBD1 (7 bases). The CDR3 runs to 16 residues. Germline-derived CDR1 and CDR2 are SEHNR and FQNEAQ (reference sequence). V lost 5 bases and J lost 5, with 19 bases in between. DNA for the CDR3: TGTGCCAGCAGCCCGGAGGGGGCGAAATCGAACAATGAGCAGTTCTTC. Its translation: CASSPEGAKSNNEQFF. The whole variable domain, remainder taken from reference TRBV7-9 and TRBJ2-1, is DTGVSQNPRHKITKRGQNVTFRCDPISEHNRLYWYRQTLGQGPEFLTYFQNEAQLEKSRLLSDRFSAERPKGSFSTLEIQRTEQGDSAMYLCASSPEGAKSNNEQFFGPGTRLTVL.

This clonotype was seen many times. The J gene is TRBJ2-1, the V gene TRBV12-3 or TRBV12-4; maybe TRBD2 (5 bases). CDR3 length: 11 amino acids. Trimming stripped 3 bases from V and 9 bases from J, with 6 bases between. The CDR3 DNA reads TGTGCCAGCAGTTTCAGCGGTGAGCAGTTCTTC. Translation: CASSFSGEQFF.

This chain connects TRBV30 to TRBJ2-7; 8 bases match TRBD1. Germline CDR1 GTSNPN, CDR2 SVGIG (reference sequence). After removal of 7 bases from V and 3 bases from J, the junction contained 8 bases not matched to a gene. The CDR3 extends over 13 amino acids. CDR3 nucleotides: TGTGCCTCGACAGGGGACAAGCTCTACGAGCAGTACTTC. This encodes CASTGDKLYEQYF. The full variable domain, its missing parts supplied by reference TRBV30 and TRBJ2-7, is SQTIHQWPATLVQPVGSPLSLECTVEGTSNPNLYWYRQAAGRGLQLLFYSVGIGQISSEVPQNLSASRPQDRQFILSSKKLLLSDSGFYLCASTGDKLYEQYFGPGTRLTVT.

V gene TRBV24-1 combines with J gene TRBJ2-5; D not certain. The V gene lost 3 bases and the J gene lost 0 bases, with 4 bases spanning the gap. Germline CDR1 and CDR2: KGHDR and SFDVKD. The CDR3 extends over 13 amino acids. CDR3: CATSDTNQETQYF. Written as DNA, the CDR3 is TGTGCCACCAGTGATACCAACCAAGAGACCCAGTACTTC.

This clonotype was counted a few times. The gene calls are TRBV6-1 and TRBJ2-3, with 15 nucleotides matching TRBD2. The CDR3 length is 17 residues. The V segment lost 3 bases and the J segment 0 bases; nucleotides outside the gene matches: 1. Germline values: CDR1 MNHNS, CDR2 SASEGT. CDR3 in DNA: TGTGCCAGCAGTGAGGGACTAGCGGGGGGAAGCACAGATACGCAGTATTTT. Translated: CASSEGLAGGSTDTQYF.

The J gene is TRBJ2-5, the V gene TRBV6-2 or TRBV6-3; tentative D call: TRBD2 (5 bases). Deletions cut 2 bases from V and 2 bases from J, with 12 bases between. Germline V gene data show CDR1 as MNHEY and CDR2 as SVGEGT. CDR3 size: 15 residues. The CDR3 protein is CASSYDGVEQETQYF. Written as DNA, the CDR3 is TGTGCCAGCAGTTACGACGGGGTTGAGCAAGAGACCCAGTACTTC.

This clonotype was seen a few times. J is TRBJ2-1 and V is TRBV29-1, with a tentative D call TRBD1 (5 bases). This CDR3 has 14 residues. The V gene's germline CDR1 is SQVTM and CDR2 ANQGSEA. Trimming shortened V by 6 bases and J by 4 bases, and 16 bases separated the two germline ends. This CDR3 reads CSVANGATYNEQFF. The CDR3 coding sequence is TGCAGCGTGGCAAATGGGGCAACGTACAATGAGCAGTTCTTC.

The V and J genes are TRBV9 and TRBJ2-1, with D hard to call. Per germline, CDR1 SGDLS and CDR2 YYNGEE. V was cut by 3 bases and J by 12 bases, with 10 bases left in between. The CDR3 covers 11 residues. CDR3 region: CASSAQYGQFF. In nucleotides, the CDR3 is TGTGCCAGCAGCGCCCAGTATGGGCAGTTCTTC.

The V gene is TRBV25-1, the J gene TRBJ2-7; D may correspond to TRBD1 or TRBD2 (6 bases each). Germline CDR1 and CDR2: MGHDK and SYGVNS. The CDR3 consists of 13 residues. The V gene lost 6 bases and the J gene lost 3 bases, with 12 bases spanning the gap. In DNA, the CDR3 is TGTGCCAGCAGGGCAGGGGAGGTCTACGAGCAGTACTTC. This encodes CASRAGEVYEQYF.